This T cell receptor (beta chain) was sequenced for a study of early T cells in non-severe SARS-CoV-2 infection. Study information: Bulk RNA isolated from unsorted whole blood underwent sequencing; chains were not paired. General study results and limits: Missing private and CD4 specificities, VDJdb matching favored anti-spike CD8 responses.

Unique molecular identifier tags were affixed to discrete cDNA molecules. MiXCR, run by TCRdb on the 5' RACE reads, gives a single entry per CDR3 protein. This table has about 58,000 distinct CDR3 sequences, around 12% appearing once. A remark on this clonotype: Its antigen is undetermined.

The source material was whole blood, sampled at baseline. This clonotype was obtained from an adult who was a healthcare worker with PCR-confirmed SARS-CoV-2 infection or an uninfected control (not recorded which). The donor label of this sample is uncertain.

The CDR3 loop is CASSPPGREVHLGTQYF. The DNA of the CDR3 is TGTGCCAGCAGCCCACCAGGACGAGAAGTCCACCTTGGTACGCAGTATTTT. This sequence joins TRBV14 and TRBJ2-3; D ambiguous. With 4 bases removed from V and 8 bases from J, the gap between germline ends came to 25 bases. The CDR3 is 17 amino acids. Germline V gives CDR1 SGHDN, CDR2 FVKESK. The whole variable domain, filled in from reference TRBV14 and TRBJ2-3, reads EAGVTQFPSHSVIEKGQTVTLRCDPISGHDNLYWYRRVMGKEIKFLLHFVKESKQDESGMPNNRFLAERTGGTYSTLKVQPAELEDSGVYFCASSPPGREVHLGTQYFGPGTRLTVL.